This T cell receptor beta chain stems from a study of blood T cell repertoires in COVID-19 (dated by TCRdb to between 2020 and 2021). Study-wide context: Samples covering the acute and convalescent phases of COVID-19 were provided by collaborators in the United States, Italy and Spain. The material from the prospective study consisted of cDNA or gDNA derived from T cells, B-cell-depleted T cells, or PBMCs. Samples were obtained from the ongoing ImmuneRACE study (first 160 participants) and from about 1,300 subjects provided by 6 global collaborators. Sample metadata almost always included a de-identified subject ID, COVID-19 status, age in years and sex. A freely available public database, intended as a resource for researchers studying the immune response to SARS-CoV-2, is where the repertoires were released. The dataset comprised deeply sampled blood TCRbeta repertoires from subjects exposed to, actively infected with, or recovered from COVID-19. HLA class I and class II types, where available, came from metadata supplied by the sample provider rather than from assay-based typing. What the study reported, not specific to this receptor: Clinical and demographic metadata were provided uncurated, with the amount varying by source and participant.

Concerning this clone itself: Its antigen is still unknown. Base-call qualities are not available, and no considerably larger clone is one nucleotide away.

As encoded in the germline V gene (reference sequence), CDR1 is SGHNT while CDR2 is YYREEE. Measured from the cysteine to the phenylalanine, the CDR3 is 14 residues long. Only CDR3 DNA is held: 42 bases, read in frame from base 1. Trimming accounts for 4 bases at V and 0 bases at J, while the number of junction bases matched to no gene is 4. Participants in the prospective study were aged roughly 18 to 90 years, lived in 20 to 30 United States geographic areas, and enrolled through a virtual design. In the prospective study, participants were assigned to cohorts based on the clinical history participants reported in a screening survey and a study questionnaire. ImmuneRACE Cohort 3 recovered participants were defined by two consecutive negative NP/OP PCR tests, healthcare professional clearance, or symptom resolution. Mobile phlebotomists in the prospective study collected whole blood, serum and a nasopharyngeal or oropharyngeal swab from every participant. Additional blood draws and questionnaires over an approximately two-month period could optionally be provided by prospective study participants. Before DNA extraction, prospective study blood samples were shipped either frozen or at room temperature.

TCRbeta CDR3 regions were amplified from genomic DNA using the immunoSEQ Assay, a bias-controlled multiplex PCR. The original methods were these. Nucleated cell counts per sample were estimated from amplification of reference gene primers within the assay. Sequence reads were collapsed and filtered to measure the absolute abundance of every unique TCRbeta CDR3 rearrangement. Productive Simpson clonality was computed per sample as the square root of Simpson's diversity index over productive rearrangements. TCRdb mirrors the immuneACCESS table, restricted to in-frame sequences. Some clones are absent from its copies; in checked studies, under half trace to an unresolved V gene, and the reason for the others is unknown. V and J calls and clone size are copied from that table; D and trimming were computed from the DNA. Across this sample there are 430,000 or so clones, with around nine tenths seen only once. The ten most abundant clones make up approximately 1.8% of the sample.

The V and J genes are TRBV5-4 and TRBJ2-7; 7 bases in the junction line up with TRBD2. The sample was PBMCs or T cells enriched from blood (not recorded which). The clonotype comes from a woman in her forties who had recovered from COVID-19. The DNA sequence is as follows: TGTGCCAGCAGCCAAACTAGCGCCTCCTACGAGCAGTACTTC. Its protein product is CASSQTSASYEQYF.